Listed here are 26 T cell receptor beta chains from one sample, sequenced in a study of T cell repertoires in cytomegalovirus infection. TCRdb itself ran the reads through MiXCR, one entry per CDR3 protein. The sample includes 480,000 or so distinct CDR3 sequences, roughly 10% of them seen just once. Material for sequencing was PBMCs. The receptors derive from a human donor in good health (CMV status not recorded). Some clones in this sample may be carry-over from other donors' samples.

The chain employs TRBV6-5 and TRBJ1-4; a possible D gene is TRBD1 (5 bases). The germline V gene has CDR1 MNHEY and CDR2 SVGAGI. With 0 bases removed from V and 6 bases from J, the gap between germline ends came to 11 bases. The CDR3 has 15 amino acids. CDR3 protein: CASSYSGGAYEKLFF. In nucleotides, the CDR3 is TGTGCCAGCAGTTACTCCGGGGGAGCTTATGAAAAACTGTTTTTT.

This clonotype was counted at least ten times. J is TRBJ2-7 and V is TRBV20-1; 10 bases map to TRBD2. CDR1 DFQATT and CDR2 SNEGSKA come from the germline V gene (reference sequence). After removal of 6 bases from V and 2 bases from J, the junction contained 4 bases not matched to a gene. This CDR3 region has 13 residues. The CDR3 region has the DNA TGCAGTGCAGCGGGGGGGGGTCCCTACGAGCAGTACTTC. Its translation: CSAAGGGPYEQYF.

This clonotype was seen at least ten times. The chain has TRBV24-1 and TRBJ2-2; no clear D gene. In germline, CDR1 is KGHDR, CDR2 SFDVKD. CDR3 length equals 14 residues. The V and J ends lost 4 bases and 7 bases respectively, with 12 bases between them. The CDR3 DNA reads as TGTGCCACCAGTGAACCGGGCAGAGGCGGGGAGCTGTTTTTT. Its protein product is CATSEPGRGGELFF.

In this sample, this clonotype turned up many times. CDR3 protein: CASSSLGQGGEKLFF. The DNA of the CDR3 is TGTGCCAGCAGTTCCCTCGGTCAGGGTGGAGAAAAACTGTTTTTT. The chain is built from TRBV7-2 and TRBJ1-4, with a possible D match to TRBD1 (5 bases). Per the germline V gene, CDR1 is SGHTA and CDR2 is FQGNSA. CDR3 length: 15 residues. Trimming removed 6 bases at V and 8 bases at J, with 19 bases between.

In this sample, this clonotype turned up many times. The chain links TRBV7-8 to TRBJ2-6, with a tentative D call TRBD2 (6 bases). Trimming removed 5 bases from V and 0 bases from J, with 17 bases in between. The CDR3 consists of 18 residues. Germline values: CDR1 SGHVS, CDR2 FQNEAQ. Here the CDR3 reads CASSPTRRGPSGANVLTF. The CDR3 nucleotides read TGTGCCAGCAGCCCGACCCGGCGGGGCCCCTCTGGGGCCAACGTCCTGACTTTC.

This clonotype occurred many times. The J gene is TRBJ1-5, the V gene TRBV6-1; weak D call: TRBD1 (6 bases). Germline V lookup: CDR1 MNHNS, CDR2 SASEGT. The CDR3 is 14 residues long. Trimming pared 6 bases from V and 0 bases from J, leaving 9 bases between. CDR3 protein: CASRQGNSNQPQHF. Here the CDR3 DNA reads TGTGCCAGCAGACAGGGCAATAGCAATCAGCCCCAGCATTTT.

This clonotype was found a few times. V is TRBV3-1 and J is TRBJ1-1; D uncertain. CDR1 is LGHDT, CDR2 YNNKEL, per germline (reference sequence). Trimming stripped 4 bases from V and 5 bases from J, with 14 bases between. The CDR3 has 14 residues. The CDR3 reads CASSPYDSRTEAFF. The CDR3 bases are TGTGCCAGCAGCCCGTACGACTCAAGGACTGAAGCTTTCTTT.

In this sample, this clonotype turned up many times. CDR3 sequence reads: CASSLGTDGFNTEAFF. The CDR3 DNA sequence: TGCGCCAGCAGCTTGGGTACAGATGGCTTTAACACTGAAGCTTTCTTT. The rearrangement links TRBV5-1 to TRBJ1-1; no clear D. The V end lost 0 bases, the J end lost 2 bases, and 14 bases lay between the germline ends. This CDR3 region has 16 residues. Germline assignment: CDR1 SGHRS and CDR2 YFSETQ.

The chain combines TRBV2 with TRBJ1-2; weak D call: TRBD1 (5 bases). The CDR3 spans 12 residues. The germline V and J ends were trimmed by 8 bases and 6 bases, with 13 bases remaining between them. Germline V gives CDR1 SNHLY, CDR2 FYNNEI. Here the CDR3 DNA reads TGTGCCAGCCAGGGTCCCTCCGATGGCTACACCTTC. Amino acid sequence: CASQGPSDGYTF.

The chain combines TRBV29-1 with TRBJ2-2; TRBD1 is a possible D gene (6 bases). The CDR3 is made up of 11 amino acids. Trimming cost V 7 bases and J 5 bases, with 8 bases left between them. Germline assignment: CDR1 SQVTM and CDR2 ANQGSEA. In DNA, the CDR3 is TGCAGCGGAAGGGGGACCGGGGAGCTGTTTTTT. Encoded protein: CSGRGTGELFF.

There are a few counts of this clonotype. The chain recombines TRBV2 with TRBJ2-3, with D possibly being TRBD2 (5 bases). Germline V CDR1 and CDR2: SNHLY, FYNNEI. The V and J ends lost 4 bases and 2 bases respectively, with 10 bases between them. The CDR3 consists of 14 residues. This CDR3 reads CASSVGGLTDTQYF. CDR3 DNA sequence: TGTGCCAGCAGTGTCGGCGGACTCACAGATACGCAGTATTTT.

This clonotype was observed at least ten times. The chain employs TRBV11-1 and TRBJ2-7; 15 nucleotides line up with TRBD2. This CDR3 spans 17 amino acids. V lost 5 bases to trimming and J lost 7 bases; unmatched junction nucleotides: 12. In germline, CDR1 is SGHAT, CDR2 FQDESV (reference sequence). This chain's CDR3 is CASSPGLAGGGRREQYF. The CDR3 DNA reads as TGTGCCAGCAGCCCGGGACTAGCGGGAGGAGGTAGAAGAGAGCAGTACTTC.

This clonotype occurred a few times. The rearrangement links TRBV2 to TRBJ2-3, with TRBD2 matching 8 bases. This CDR3 is built from 14 residues. The J segment lost 3 bases and the V segment lost 3 bases, leaving 2 bases of the junction unmatched. The germline V gene has CDR1 SNHLY and CDR2 FYNNEI. The CDR3 here is CASSEGLETDTQYF. DNA for the CDR3: TGTGCCAGCAGTGAGGGACTAGAAACAGATACGCAGTATTTT. Supplemented by reference TRBV2 and TRBJ2-3, the full variable domain reads EPEVTQTPSHQVTQMGQEVILRCVPISNHLYFYWYRQILGQKVEFLVSFYNNEISEKSEIFDDQFSVERPDGSNFTLKIRSTKLEDSAMYFCASSEGLETDTQYFGPGTRLTVL.

This clonotype was detected ten times or more. The chain has TRBV11-2 and TRBJ1-2; no reliable D call. CDR1 and CDR2 (germline): SGHAT, FQNNGV. V lost 0 bases to trimming and J lost 7 bases, with 6 bases between them. The CDR3 totals 12 residues. The CDR3 nucleotides read TGTGCCAGCAGCTTAGAGGGTTTTGGCTACACCTTC. Translated, it gives CASSLEGFGYTF. Full variable domain (missing parts from reference TRBV11-2 and TRBJ1-2): EAGVAQSPRYKIIEKRQSVAFWCNPISGHATLYWYQQILGQGPKLLIQFQNNGVVDDSQLPKDRFSAERLKGVDSTLKIQPAKLEDSAVYLCASSLEGFGYTFGSGTRLTVV.

This clonotype was counted ten times or more. This sequence joins TRBV19 and TRBJ2-7, with 9 bases aligning to TRBD1. This CDR3 comprises 14 residues. Germline lookup yields CDR1 LNHDA and CDR2 SQIVND (reference sequence). J gave up 6 bases and V 6 bases, and 9 bases lay outside the gene matches. For the CDR3, the DNA is TGTGCCAGTAGCCTGGGACAGGGTCCTTTCGAGCAGTACTTC. It encodes CASSLGQGPFEQYF.

The chain joins TRBV5-4 to TRBJ2-2; possible D gene TRBD2, 5 bases. Per germline, CDR1 SGHNT and CDR2 YYREEE (reference sequence). The V and J ends lost 0 bases and 6 bases respectively, with 15 bases between them. The CDR3 has 16 residues. The CDR3 region has the DNA TGTGCCAGCAGCTTGGCCCCCGGGATGTCGCCCGGGGAGCTGTTTTTT. Protein sequence: CASSLAPGMSPGELFF. The full variable domain, rest sourced from reference TRBV5-4 and TRBJ2-2, is ETGVTQSPTHLIKTRGQQVTLRCSSQSGHNTVSWYQQALGQGPQFIFQYYREEENGRGNFPPRFSGLQFPNYSSELNVNALELDDSALYLCASSLAPGMSPGELFFGEGSRLTVL.

In its sample, this clonotype was seen many times. V and J are TRBV7-2 and TRBJ1-2, with D hard to call. Trimming took 1 base from V and 8 from J, leaving 14 bases between them. Germline CDR1 is SGHTA and CDR2 is FQGNSA. The CDR3 runs 14 residues. For the CDR3, the DNA is TGTGCCAGCAGCTTAGTAGGGTCCGCCTGGGGCTACACCTTC. This translates into CASSLVGSAWGYTF.

This clonotype was counted at least ten times. This chain joins TRBV11-2 and TRBJ2-3; TRBD2 matches at 8 bases. J lost 6 bases, V lost 5 bases, and 10 bases had no gene match. Germline V gene data show CDR1 as SGHAT and CDR2 as FQNNGV. The CDR3 length is 15 residues. The CDR3 DNA is TGTGCCAGCAGCCCCCGCGGGCGGGGGGTCGATACGCAGTATTTT. Its protein is CASSPRGRGVDTQYF. Full variable domain (rest looked up from reference TRBV11-2 and TRBJ2-3): EAGVAQSPRYKIIEKRQSVAFWCNPISGHATLYWYQQILGQGPKLLIQFQNNGVVDDSQLPKDRFSAERLKGVDSTLKIQPAKLEDSAVYLCASSPRGRGVDTQYFGPGTRLTVL.

This clonotype was seen a handful of times. V is TRBV30 and J is TRBJ2-2; D unresolved. The germline V and J ends were trimmed by 0 bases and 7 bases, with 9 bases remaining between them. This CDR3 contains 13 residues. Germline CDR1 GTSNPN, CDR2 SVGIG (reference sequence). The CDR3 nucleotides read TGTGCCTGGAGTGTAATAGCTAGCGGGGAGCTGTTTTTT. Protein product: CAWSVIASGELFF. Based on the CDR3 plus reference TRBV30 and TRBJ2-2, the full variable domain is SQTIHQWPATLVQPVGSPLSLECTVEGTSNPNLYWYRQAAGRGLQLLFYSVGIGQISSEVPQNLSASRPQDRQFILSSKKLLLSDSGFYLCAWSVIASGELFFGEGSRLTVL.

In its sample, this clonotype was seen many times. The rearrangement uses TRBV5-1 and TRBJ1-2; possibly TRBD1 for D (6 bases). The CDR3 covers 15 residues. Per the germline V gene, CDR1 is SGHRS and CDR2 is YFSETQ. The V gene lost 4 bases and the J gene lost 3 bases, with 16 bases spanning the gap. The chain's CDR3 is CASSSRGEVDYGYTF. Here the CDR3 DNA reads TGCGCCAGCAGCAGTAGGGGGGAAGTCGACTATGGCTACACCTTC. Full variable domain (missing parts from reference TRBV5-1 and TRBJ1-2): KAGVTQTPRYLIKTRGQQVTLSCSPISGHRSVSWYQQTPGQGLQFLFEYFSETQRNKGNFPGRFSGRQFSNSRSEMNVSTLELGDSALYLCASSSRGEVDYGYTFGSGTRLTVV.

This clonotype was seen many times. Here the CDR3 reads CASSYTSGWYTQYF. The CDR3 region has the DNA TGTGCCAGCAGCTATACTAGCGGGTGGTATACGCAGTATTTT. The chain recombines TRBV7-2 with TRBJ2-3; TRBD2 agrees at 9 bases. Germline-derived CDR1 and CDR2 are SGHTA and FQGNSA. This CDR3 is built from 14 residues. After removal of 4 bases from V and 7 bases from J, the junction contained 6 bases not matched to a gene.

This clonotype was counted at least ten times. The V gene is TRBV7-6, the J gene TRBJ2-3; possibly TRBD2 for D (5 bases). The germline V gene has CDR1 SGHVS and CDR2 FNYEAQ. V lost 5 bases and J lost 5, with 17 bases in between. This CDR3 contains 15 residues. CDR3 DNA sequence: TGTGCCAGCAGCCGGAACGGGGAATCGGTAGATACGCAGTATTTT. Encoded protein: CASSRNGESVDTQYF. Supplemented by reference TRBV7-6 and TRBJ2-3, the full variable domain reads GAGVSQSPRYKVTKRGQDVALRCDPISGHVSLYWYRQALGQGPEFLTYFNYEAQQDKSGLPNDRFSAERPEGSISTLTIQRTEQRDSAMYRCASSRNGESVDTQYFGPGTRLTVL.

This clonotype was seen a few times. The chain joins TRBV20-1 to TRBJ2-2; TRBD2 matches 9 bases. The germline gives CDR1 DFQATT, CDR2 SNEGSKA (reference sequence). Trimming took 0 bases from V and 5 from J; bases not matched to a gene: 7. This CDR3 is built from 16 residues. CDR3 nucleotides: TGCAGTGCTAGAGATCTTTCTAGCGGGGATACCGGGGAGCTGTTTTTT. Amino acid sequence: CSARDLSSGDTGELFF.

Ten or more counts support this clonotype. The chain is built from TRBV7-9 and TRBJ1-2; 9 bases line up with TRBD1. V was pared by 1 base and J by 5 bases, with 2 bases of the junction left unmatched. CDR1 is SEHNR and CDR2 is FQNEAQ in the germline V gene (reference sequence). The CDR3 has 14 amino acids. The CDR3 sequence is CASSLGTGVYGYTF. Written as DNA, the CDR3 is TGTGCCAGCAGCTTAGGGACAGGGGTATATGGCTACACCTTC.

In this sample, this clonotype turned up many times. The chain links TRBV7-8 to TRBJ2-1; D is ambiguous. The germline V gene encodes CDR1 SGHVS and CDR2 FQNEAQ. Trimming pared 4 bases from V and 4 bases from J, leaving 11 bases between. This CDR3 contains 14 residues. In DNA, the CDR3 is TGTGCCAGCAGCTCCATCCCTCGTTACAATGAGCAGTTCTTC. As protein: CASSSIPRYNEQFF.

The CDR3 coding sequence is TGTGCCAGCAGCTTAACACTACTAGCGGACCAAGAGACCCAGTACTTC. Encoded protein: CASSLTLLADQETQYF. The chain has TRBV2 and TRBJ2-5, with 8 bases fitting TRBD2. The CDR3 consists of 16 residues. CDR1 and CDR2 from the germline V gene are SNHLY and FYNNEI. J was trimmed by 0 bases and V by 6 bases; bases with no gene match: 9. The full variable domain, in which reference TRBV2 and TRBJ2-5 provide the parts outside the CDR3, is EPEVTQTPSHQVTQMGQEVILRCVPISNHLYFYWYRQILGQKVEFLVSFYNNEISEKSEIFDDQFSVERPDGSNFTLKIRSTKLEDSAMYFCASSLTLLADQETQYFGPGTRLLVL.